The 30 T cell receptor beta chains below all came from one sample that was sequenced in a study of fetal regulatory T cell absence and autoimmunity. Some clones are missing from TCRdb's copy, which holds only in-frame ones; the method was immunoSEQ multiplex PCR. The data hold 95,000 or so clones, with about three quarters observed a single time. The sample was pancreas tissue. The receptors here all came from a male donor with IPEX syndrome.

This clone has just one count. The CDR3 region has the DNA TGTGCCAGCAGCAGAACAGGGGGTCTAAGCTCCTACAATGAGCAGTTCTTC. Protein product: CASSRTGGLSSYNEQFF. The chain combines TRBV21-1 with TRBJ2-1; the table gives TRBD1 as D, unverified against the DNA. TRBV21-1 is a listed pseudogene. This CDR3 is 17 amino acids long.

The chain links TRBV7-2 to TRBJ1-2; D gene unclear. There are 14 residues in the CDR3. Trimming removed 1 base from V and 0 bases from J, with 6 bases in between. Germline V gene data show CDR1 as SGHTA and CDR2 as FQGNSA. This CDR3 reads CASSLGGSNYGYTF. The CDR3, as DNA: TGTGCCAGCAGCTTAGGGGGTTCTAACTATGGCTACACCTTC.

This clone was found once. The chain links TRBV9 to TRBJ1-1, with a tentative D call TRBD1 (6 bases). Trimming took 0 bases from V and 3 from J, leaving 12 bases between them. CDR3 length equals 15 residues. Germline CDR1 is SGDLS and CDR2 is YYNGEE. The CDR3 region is CASSVGGGFHTEAFF. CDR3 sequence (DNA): TGTGCCAGCAGCGTAGGAGGGGGGTTCCACACTGAAGCTTTCTTT.

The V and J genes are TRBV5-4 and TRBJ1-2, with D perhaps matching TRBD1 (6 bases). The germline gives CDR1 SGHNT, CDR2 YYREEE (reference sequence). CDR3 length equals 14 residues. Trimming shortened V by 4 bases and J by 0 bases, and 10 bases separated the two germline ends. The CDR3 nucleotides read TGTGCCAGCAGCCTAGGACAGCCTAACTATGGCTACACCTTC. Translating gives CASSLGQPNYGYTF.

CDR3: CASSYLDRGRSTDTQYF. The CDR3 nucleotides read TGTGCCAGCAGCTATCTTGACAGGGGCCGAAGCACAGATACGCAGTATTTT. The chain employs TRBV14 and TRBJ2-3, with 8 positions matching TRBD1. Germline CDR1 is SGHDN and CDR2 is FVKESK. J was trimmed by 0 bases and V by 5 bases; bases with no gene match: 10. CDR3 size: 17 residues.

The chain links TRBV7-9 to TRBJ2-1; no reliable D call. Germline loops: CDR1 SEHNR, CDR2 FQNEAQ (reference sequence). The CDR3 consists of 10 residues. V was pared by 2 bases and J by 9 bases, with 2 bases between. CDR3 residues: CASSLFEQFF. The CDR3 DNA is TGTGCCAGCAGCTTATTTGAGCAGTTCTTC.

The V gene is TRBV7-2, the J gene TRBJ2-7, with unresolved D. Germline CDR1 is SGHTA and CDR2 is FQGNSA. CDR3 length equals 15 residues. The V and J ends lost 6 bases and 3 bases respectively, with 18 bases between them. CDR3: CASSSTRAPHYEQYF. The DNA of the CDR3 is TGTGCCAGCAGTTCAACTCGCGCCCCCCACTACGAGCAGTACTTC.

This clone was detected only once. The CDR3 coding sequence is TGTGCCTGTGGGGTATCTGGCACAGATACGCAGTATTTT. As protein: CACGVSGTDTQYF. The chain links TRBV27 to TRBJ2-3; unclear D gene. V gave up 11 bases and J gave up 1 base, with 13 bases separating them. From germline, CDR1 is MNHEY and CDR2 SMNVEV (reference sequence). The CDR3 extends over 13 amino acids.

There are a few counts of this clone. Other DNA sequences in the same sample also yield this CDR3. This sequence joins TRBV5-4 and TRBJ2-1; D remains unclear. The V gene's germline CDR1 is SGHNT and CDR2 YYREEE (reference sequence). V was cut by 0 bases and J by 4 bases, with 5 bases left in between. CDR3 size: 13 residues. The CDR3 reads CASSLDSYNEQFF. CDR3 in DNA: TGTGCCAGCAGCTTGGATAGTTACAATGAGCAGTTCTTC.

Here the CDR3 reads CASSLSGTGYGYTF. CDR3 bases: TGTGCCAGCAGTTTATCGGGGACAGGGTACGGCTACACCTTC. The genes are TRBV27 and TRBJ1-2; TRBD1 matches 9 bases. V gave up 0 bases and J gave up 8 bases; unmatched junction bases: 4. There are 14 residues in the CDR3. CDR1 and CDR2 (germline): MNHEY, SMNVEV (reference sequence).

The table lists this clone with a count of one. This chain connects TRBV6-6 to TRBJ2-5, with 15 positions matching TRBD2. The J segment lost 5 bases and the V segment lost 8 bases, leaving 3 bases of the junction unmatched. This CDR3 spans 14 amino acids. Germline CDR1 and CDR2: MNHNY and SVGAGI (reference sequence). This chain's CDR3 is CASGLAGGRETQYF. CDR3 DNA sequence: TGTGCCAGCGGACTAGCGGGAGGGCGGGAGACCCAGTACTTC.

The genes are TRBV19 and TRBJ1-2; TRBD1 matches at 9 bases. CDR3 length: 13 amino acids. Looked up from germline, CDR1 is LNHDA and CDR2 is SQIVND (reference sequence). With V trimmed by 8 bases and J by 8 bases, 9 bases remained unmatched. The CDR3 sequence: CASRWGQGGGYTF. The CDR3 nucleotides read TGTGCCAGTCGATGGGGACAGGGAGGCGGCTACACCTTC.

In nucleotides, the CDR3 is TGTGCCAGCAGCTTAGGTACAGGGTTGTGGGAGAACACTGAAGCTTTCTTT. Protein product: CASSLGTGLWENTEAFF. The chain carries TRBV13 and TRBJ1-1; D is possibly TRBD1 (6 bases). CDR1 is PRHDT and CDR2 is FYEKMQ in the germline V gene (reference sequence). This CDR3 spans 17 amino acids. V lost 0 bases and J lost 1, with 15 bases in between. Supplemented by reference TRBV13 and TRBJ1-1, the full variable domain reads AAGVIQSPRHLIKEKRETATLKCYPIPRHDTVYWYQQGPGQDPQFLISFYEKMQSDKGSIPDRFSAQQFSDYHSELNMSSLELGDSALYFCASSLGTGLWENTEAFFGQGTRLTVV.

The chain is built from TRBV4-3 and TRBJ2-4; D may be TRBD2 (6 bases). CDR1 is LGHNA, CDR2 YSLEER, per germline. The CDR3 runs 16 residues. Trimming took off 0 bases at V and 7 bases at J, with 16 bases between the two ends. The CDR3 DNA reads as TGCGCCAGCAGCCAAGATATGGAGGGGATCGTGAACATTCAGTACTTC. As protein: CASSQDMEGIVNIQYF.

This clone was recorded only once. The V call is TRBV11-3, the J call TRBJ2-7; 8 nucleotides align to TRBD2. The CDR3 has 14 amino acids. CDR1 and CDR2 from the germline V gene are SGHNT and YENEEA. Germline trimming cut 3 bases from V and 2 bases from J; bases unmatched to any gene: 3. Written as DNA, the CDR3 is TGTGCCAGCAGCTTTCTAGCGGGCCCCTACGAGCAGTACTTC. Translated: CASSFLAGPYEQYF.

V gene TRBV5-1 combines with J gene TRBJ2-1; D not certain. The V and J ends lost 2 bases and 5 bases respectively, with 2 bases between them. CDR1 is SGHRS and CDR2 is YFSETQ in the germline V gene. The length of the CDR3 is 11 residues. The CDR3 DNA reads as TGCGCCAGCAGCTTCAACAATGAGCAGTTCTTC. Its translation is CASSFNNEQFF. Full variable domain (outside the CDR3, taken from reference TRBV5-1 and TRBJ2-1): KAGVTQTPRYLIKTRGQQVTLSCSPISGHRSVSWYQQTPGQGLQFLFEYFSETQRNKGNFPGRFSGRQFSNSRSEMNVSTLELGDSALYLCASSFNNEQFFGPGTRLTVL.

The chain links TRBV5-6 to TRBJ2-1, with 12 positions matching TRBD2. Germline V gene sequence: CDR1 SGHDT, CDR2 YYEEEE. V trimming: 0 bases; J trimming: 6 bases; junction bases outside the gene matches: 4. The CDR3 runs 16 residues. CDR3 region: CASSLGLAGASNEQFF. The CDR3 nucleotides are TGTGCCAGCAGCTTGGGACTAGCGGGGGCCTCCAATGAGCAGTTCTTC.

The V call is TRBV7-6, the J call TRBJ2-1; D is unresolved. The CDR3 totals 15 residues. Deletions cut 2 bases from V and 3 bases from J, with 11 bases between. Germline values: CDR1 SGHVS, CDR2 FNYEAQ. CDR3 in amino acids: CASSLSPSSYNEQFF. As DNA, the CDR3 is TGTGCCAGCAGCTTATCTCCTTCGAGCTACAATGAGCAGTTCTTC. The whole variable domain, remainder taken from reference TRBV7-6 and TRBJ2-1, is GAGVSQSPRYKVTKRGQDVALRCDPISGHVSLYWYRQALGQGPEFLTYFNYEAQQDKSGLPNDRFSAERPEGSISTLTIQRTEQRDSAMYRCASSLSPSSYNEQFFGPGTRLTVL.

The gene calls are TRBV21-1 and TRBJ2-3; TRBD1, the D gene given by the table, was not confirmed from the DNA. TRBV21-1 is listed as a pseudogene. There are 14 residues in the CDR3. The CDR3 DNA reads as TGTGCCAGCAGCAAACAGGGGAGCACAGATACGCAGTATTTT. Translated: CASSKQGSTDTQYF.

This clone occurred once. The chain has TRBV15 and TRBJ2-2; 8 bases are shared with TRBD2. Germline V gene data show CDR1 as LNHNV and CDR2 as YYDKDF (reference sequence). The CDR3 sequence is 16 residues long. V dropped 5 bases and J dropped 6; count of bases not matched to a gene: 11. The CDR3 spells CATSRYGTRGPGELFF. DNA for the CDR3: TGTGCCACCAGCCGATACGGGACTAGGGGACCCGGGGAGCTGTTTTTT.

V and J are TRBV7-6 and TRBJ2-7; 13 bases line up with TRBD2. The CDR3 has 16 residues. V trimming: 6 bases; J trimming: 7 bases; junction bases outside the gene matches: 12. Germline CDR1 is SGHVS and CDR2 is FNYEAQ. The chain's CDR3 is CASSFSGLAGVGEQYF. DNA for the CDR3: TGTGCCAGCAGTTTTAGTGGACTAGCGGGAGTGGGGGAGCAGTACTTC.

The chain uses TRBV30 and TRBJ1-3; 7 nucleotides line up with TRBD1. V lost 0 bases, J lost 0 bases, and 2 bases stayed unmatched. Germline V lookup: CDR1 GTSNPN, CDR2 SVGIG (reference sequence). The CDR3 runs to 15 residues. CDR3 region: CAWSVRTGSGNTIYF. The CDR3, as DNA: TGTGCCTGGAGTGTACGGACAGGCTCTGGAAACACCATATATTTT.

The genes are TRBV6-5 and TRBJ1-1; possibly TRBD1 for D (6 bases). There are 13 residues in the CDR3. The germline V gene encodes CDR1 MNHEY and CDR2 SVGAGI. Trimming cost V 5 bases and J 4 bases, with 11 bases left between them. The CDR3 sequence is CASSGVGGTEAFF. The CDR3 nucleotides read TGTGCCAGCAGTGGCGTAGGGGGCACTGAAGCTTTCTTT.

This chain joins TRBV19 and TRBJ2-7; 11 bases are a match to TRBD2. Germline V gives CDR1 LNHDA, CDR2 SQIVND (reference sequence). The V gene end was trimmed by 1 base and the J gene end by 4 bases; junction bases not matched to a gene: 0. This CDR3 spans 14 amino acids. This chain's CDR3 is CASSIGTSGYEQYF. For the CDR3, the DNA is TGTGCCAGTAGTATAGGGACTAGCGGGTACGAGCAGTACTTC.

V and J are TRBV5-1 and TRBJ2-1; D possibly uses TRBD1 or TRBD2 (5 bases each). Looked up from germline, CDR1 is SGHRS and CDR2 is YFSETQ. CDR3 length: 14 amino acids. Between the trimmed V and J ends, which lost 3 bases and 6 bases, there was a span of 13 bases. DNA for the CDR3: TGCGCCAGCAGCTGGTCGGGACCGATCAATGAGCAGTTCTTC. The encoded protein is CASSWSGPINEQFF.

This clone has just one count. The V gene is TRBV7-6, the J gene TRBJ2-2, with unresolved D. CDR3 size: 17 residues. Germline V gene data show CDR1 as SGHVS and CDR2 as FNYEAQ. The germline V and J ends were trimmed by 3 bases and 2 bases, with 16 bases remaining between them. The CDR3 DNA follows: TGTGCCAGCAGCTTCCCCCGGAACTTCCTTAACACCGGGGAGCTGTTTTTT. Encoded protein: CASSFPRNFLNTGELFF.

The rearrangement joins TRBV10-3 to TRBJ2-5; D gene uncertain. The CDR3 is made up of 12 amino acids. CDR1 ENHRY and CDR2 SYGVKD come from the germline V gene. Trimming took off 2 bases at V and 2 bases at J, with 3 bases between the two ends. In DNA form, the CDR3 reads TGTGCCATCAGTGAGGATCAAGAGACCCAGTACTTC. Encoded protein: CAISEDQETQYF.

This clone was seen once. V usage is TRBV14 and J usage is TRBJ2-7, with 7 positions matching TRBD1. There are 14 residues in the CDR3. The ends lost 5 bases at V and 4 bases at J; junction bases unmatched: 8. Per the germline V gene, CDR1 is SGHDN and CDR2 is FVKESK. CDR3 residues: CASSGHYRGYEQYF. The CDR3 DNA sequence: TGTGCCAGCAGCGGACACTACAGGGGATACGAGCAGTACTTC.

The CDR3 DNA sequence: TGTGCCAGCAGCTCCAGCGGGGGGGGGACCCAGTACTTC. This encodes CASSSSGGGTQYF. V is TRBV11-2 and J is TRBJ2-5; TRBD2 matches 10 bases. With 4 bases clipped from V and 7 bases from J, the junction kept 3 bases outside the gene matches. This CDR3 is 13 amino acids long. Per germline, CDR1 SGHAT and CDR2 FQNNGV.

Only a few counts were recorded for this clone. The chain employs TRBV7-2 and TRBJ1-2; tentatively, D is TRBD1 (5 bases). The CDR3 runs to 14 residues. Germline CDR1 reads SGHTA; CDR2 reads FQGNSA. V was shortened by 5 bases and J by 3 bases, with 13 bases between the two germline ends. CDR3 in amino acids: CASSGATGDYGYTF. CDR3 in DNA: TGTGCCAGCAGCGGAGCGACGGGGGACTATGGCTACACCTTC.